This T cell receptor beta chain appears in the sequencing data of a study of shared clonotypes between healthy human individuals. Germline lookup yields CDR1 DFQATT and CDR2 SNEGSKA (reference sequence). The V end was cut by 6 bases, the J end by 2 bases, with 4 bases between. The CDR3 extends over 11 amino acids. The assay was immunoSEQ multiplex PCR, and TCRdb's table has in-frame clones only and misses some. Among more than 2,000,000 clones listed, over 85% were seen once. As regards this clone: Other DNA sequences in the sample encode the same CDR3.

This receptor was identified in a man between 18 and 29 years old in good health. The sequenced sample consisted of naive CD4+ T cells sorted from blood. The subset here: CD45RA+ positively selected. The chain links TRBV20-1 to TRBJ2-2; D is undetermined. This CDR3 is CSAINTGELFF. CDR3 in DNA: TGCAGTGCGATTAACACCGGGGAGCTGTTTTTT.